The next 21 T cell receptor beta chains were all read from a single sample in a study of T cell responses to AZD1222 COVID-19 vaccine. Libraries were prepared by immunoSEQ multiplex PCR; TCRdb keeps only in-frame clonotypes and omits some of them. The table has around 120,000 clones, roughly nine tenths seen once; the top ten hold roughly 10%. Sequences were derived from peripheral blood, sampled on day 0 of AZD1222 vaccination. The receptors derive from an adult in good health.

The CDR3 sequence is CASSVTRGQETQYF. The CDR3 bases are TGTGCCAGCAGCGTCACGCGGGGCCAAGAGACCCAGTACTTC. J is TRBJ2-5 and V is TRBV7-2; a possible D gene is TRBD2 (6 bases). This CDR3 has 14 residues. CDR1 and CDR2 (germline): SGHTA, FQGNSA. The ends were cut back, 5 bases at V and 1 base at J, with 11 bases in the middle.

V and J are TRBV7-6 and TRBJ1-4, with no clear D. The CDR3 has 17 residues. Trimming removed 8 bases at V and 7 bases at J, with 26 bases between. The germline V gene has CDR1 SGHVS and CDR2 FNYEAQ. The CDR3 protein is CASGRSHYLAKIEKLFF. CDR3 DNA sequence: TGTGCCAGCGGCCGAAGCCACTACTTAGCCAAAATTGAAAAACTGTTTTTT.

V usage is TRBV10-3 and J usage is TRBJ1-2, with D possibly matching TRBD1 (5 bases). The CDR3 covers 14 residues. V was cut by 6 bases and J by 7 bases, with 18 bases left in between. Germline V gene data show CDR1 as ENHRY and CDR2 as SYGVKD. DNA of the CDR3: TGTGCCATCAGGCCCCAGGGTCCTGGGCCTGGCTACACCTTC. Amino acid sequence: CAIRPQGPGPGYTF.

This sequence joins TRBV30 and TRBJ1-6; TRBD1 matches at 8 bases. Looked up from germline, CDR1 is GTSNPN and CDR2 is SVGIG (reference sequence). J lost 7 bases, V lost 5 bases, and 4 bases had no gene match. The CDR3 extends over 13 amino acids. The CDR3 reads CAWGQGGNSPLHF. CDR3 nucleotide sequence: TGTGCCTGGGGACAGGGAGGGAATTCACCCCTCCACTTT.

V gene TRBV2 combines with J gene TRBJ1-4; 9 nucleotides agree with TRBD1. This CDR3 contains 17 residues. V was pared by 6 bases and J by 2 bases, with 10 bases of the junction left unmatched. Germline V CDR1 and CDR2: SNHLY, FYNNEI. The CDR3 reads CASSQNRDRVTNEKLFF. The DNA for the CDR3 is TGTGCCAGCAGCCAAAACCGGGACAGGGTGACTAATGAAAAACTGTTTTTT.

A remark on this clone: An end of the junction differs from the germline gene, which may be a read error. The rearrangement joins TRBV7-2 to TRBJ2-7, with TRBD2 identical over 10 bases. The V gene's germline CDR1 is SGHTA and CDR2 FQGNSA. The CDR3 is 13 residues long. The chain's CDR3 is CASSLAGDYEQYF. In nucleotides, the CDR3 is TGTGCCAGCAGCCTAGCGGGGGACTACGAGCAGTACTTC. Supplemented by reference TRBV7-2 and TRBJ2-7, the full variable domain reads GAGVSQSPSNKVTEKGKDVELRCDPISGHTALYWYRQSLGQGLEFLIYFQGNSAPDKSGLPSDRFSAERTGGSVSTLTIQRTQQEDSAVYLCASSLAGDYEQYFGPGTRLTVT.

The V and J genes are TRBV7-2 and TRBJ2-7, with no clear D. In germline, CDR1 is SGHTA, CDR2 FQGNSA. V was shortened by 1 base and J by 3 bases, with 7 bases between the two germline ends. The CDR3 runs 13 residues. CDR3: CASSLGGYYEQYF. The CDR3 DNA is TGTGCCAGCAGCTTAGGGGGATACTACGAGCAGTACTTC.

The chain employs TRBV19 and TRBJ2-7; 8 bases are shared with TRBD1. The CDR3 has 15 residues. J gave up 3 bases and V 7 bases, and 11 bases lay outside the gene matches. Germline-derived CDR1 and CDR2 are LNHDA and SQIVND (reference sequence). The CDR3 DNA reads as TGTGCCAGTACCTTAAAAAGCGGACAGGGCTACGAGCAGTACTTC. It encodes CASTLKSGQGYEQYF.

V gene TRBV18 combines with J gene TRBJ2-4; D not resolved. Germline loops: CDR1 KGHSH, CDR2 LQKENI. V lost 3 bases to trimming and J lost 6 bases, with 3 bases between them. The CDR3 totals 11 residues. The CDR3 loop is CASSPGNIQYF. CDR3 nucleotide sequence: TGTGCCAGCTCACCTGGAAACATTCAGTACTTC.

The chain links TRBV6-5 to TRBJ2-2; D uncertain. The CDR3 is 12 residues long. Between the trimmed V and J ends, which lost 11 bases and 4 bases, there was a span of 11 bases. Germline V gives CDR1 MNHEY, CDR2 SVGAGI. CDR3 in amino acids: CALGLGTGELFF. CDR3 nucleotides: TGTGCCCTGGGGTTGGGCACCGGGGAGCTGTTTTTT.

This chain links TRBV5-6 with TRBJ1-1; D perhaps matches TRBD1 (5 bases). Per germline, CDR1 SGHDT and CDR2 YYEEEE. This CDR3 spans 15 amino acids. V was clipped by 6 bases and J by 0 bases, with 15 bases between them. CDR3 nucleotides: TGTGCCAGCAACTGGGGCGGCGTACTGAACACTGAAGCTTTCTTT. It codes for CASNWGGVLNTEAFF. Based on the CDR3 plus reference TRBV5-6 and TRBJ1-1, the full variable domain is DAGVTQSPTHLIKTRGQQVTLRCSPKSGHDTVSWYQQALGQGPQFIFQYYEEEERQRGNFPDRFSGHQFPNYSSELNVNALLLGDSALYLCASNWGGVLNTEAFFGQGTRLTVV.

V usage is TRBV18 and J usage is TRBJ1-1; unclear D gene. Germline CDR1 is KGHSH and CDR2 is LQKENI. V was cut by 5 bases and J by 1 base, with 8 bases left in between. This CDR3 is 13 amino acids long. In nucleotides, the CDR3 is TGTGCCAGCTCAGGATCAGAGAACACTGAAGCTTTCTTT. It translates to CASSGSENTEAFF. Complete variable domain (other parts from reference TRBV18 and TRBJ1-1): NAGVMQNPRHLVRRRGQEARLRCSPMKGHSHVYWYRQLPEEGLKFMVYLQKENIIDESGMPKERFSAEFPKEGPSILRIQQVVRGDSAAYFCASSGSENTEAFFGQGTRLTVV.

This clone appeared a single time. This chain uses TRBV2 with TRBJ1-2; 8 positions agree with TRBD1. This CDR3 is 13 amino acids long. The V segment lost 7 bases and the J segment 8 bases; nucleotides outside the gene matches: 9. The germline V gene encodes CDR1 SNHLY and CDR2 FYNNEI. In DNA, the CDR3 is TGTGCCAGCATCTCGGACAGGGTAGGAGGCTACACCTTC. This codes for CASISDRVGGYTF.

The chain employs TRBV5-6 and TRBJ1-2; tentative D call: TRBD1 (6 bases). V shed 3 bases and J shed 10 bases, with 10 bases lying between them. CDR3 length: 11 residues. Germline values: CDR1 SGHDT, CDR2 YYEEEE. CDR3 DNA: TGTGCCAGCAGCTCCTCAGGGGACTACACCTTC. As protein: CASSSSGDYTF. Full variable domain (missing parts from reference TRBV5-6 and TRBJ1-2): DAGVTQSPTHLIKTRGQQVTLRCSPKSGHDTVSWYQQALGQGPQFIFQYYEEEERQRGNFPDRFSGHQFPNYSSELNVNALLLGDSALYLCASSSSGDYTFGSGTRLTVV.

The chain links TRBV5-6 to TRBJ1-1; 8 bases agree with TRBD1. Germline values: CDR1 SGHDT, CDR2 YYEEEE. There are 13 residues in the CDR3. Trimming at V came to 5 bases and at J to 11 bases, leaving 11 bases not matched to a gene. DNA for the CDR3: TGTGCCAGCAGGATGACAGGGGAGTCGTCGGCTTTCTTT. Amino acid sequence: CASRMTGESSAFF.

The CDR3 here is CASSLFGGELFF. The CDR3 region has the DNA TGTGCCAGCAGTTTATTCGGGGGGGAGCTGTTTTTT. The V gene is TRBV25-1, the J gene TRBJ2-2; no definite D call. This CDR3 region has 12 residues. The ends were cut back, 5 bases at V and 8 bases at J, with 9 bases in the middle. CDR1 MGHDK and CDR2 SYGVNS come from the germline V gene.

The V and J genes are TRBV7-2 and TRBJ2-7, with 8 nucleotides matching TRBD1. Germline V gives CDR1 SGHTA, CDR2 FQGNSA. The CDR3 totals 12 residues. The trim removed 2 bases at V and 9 bases at J, leaving 3 bases unmatched. Here the CDR3 DNA reads TGTGCCAGCAGCTTACTACAGGGGGTGCAGTACTTC. Its protein product is CASSLLQGVQYF. The entire variable domain, with the rest obtained from reference TRBV7-2 and TRBJ2-7, is as follows: GAGVSQSPSNKVTEKGKDVELRCDPISGHTALYWYRQSLGQGLEFLIYFQGNSAPDKSGLPSDRFSAERTGGSVSTLTIQRTQQEDSAVYLCASSLLQGVQYFGPGTRLTVT.

The chain has TRBV6-2 or TRBV6-3 and TRBJ1-2; TRBD1 matches 9 bases. V was pared by 6 bases and J by 3 bases, with 8 bases of the junction left unmatched. Germline CDR1 and CDR2: MNHEY and SVGEGT. There are 15 residues in the CDR3. CDR3 amino acids: CASSQGQGGYYGYTF. The DNA of the CDR3 is TGTGCCAGCAGCCAGGGACAGGGAGGCTACTATGGCTACACCTTC.

The rearrangement uses TRBV3-1 (or the pseudogene TRBV3-2) and TRBJ2-1; D is undetermined. The germline V gene has CDR1 LGHDT and CDR2 YNNKEL (reference sequence). Trimming took 1 base from V and 10 from J, leaving 8 bases between them. The CDR3 covers 12 residues. CDR3: CASSQVTNEQFF. CDR3 in DNA: TGTGCCAGCAGCCAAGTTACTAACGAGCAGTTCTTC.

V gene TRBV2 combines with J gene TRBJ2-7, with 8 bases aligning to TRBD1. The germline CDR1 and CDR2 sequences are SNHLY and FYNNEI. Unmatched junction bases numbered 6, after V lost 6 bases and J lost 2 bases. The CDR3 runs to 14 residues. CDR3 coding DNA: TGTGCCAGCAGCCCGGACAGGGAACCCTACGAGCAGTACTTC. This codes for CASSPDREPYEQYF.

The chain couples TRBV27 to TRBJ1-5; D perhaps matches TRBD1 (5 bases). This CDR3 has 15 amino acids. Germline values: CDR1 MNHEY, CDR2 SMNVEV (reference sequence). V lost 7 bases and J 5 bases, leaving 18 bases between the germline ends. The CDR3 DNA reads as TGTGCCAGCACCGAGGGCTGGGGGACGGATCAGCCCCAGCATTTT. Its protein is CASTEGWGTDQPQHF.